The rows below give T cell receptor beta chains drawn from one sample of a study of T cell responses to AZD1222 COVID-19 vaccine. Profiling relied on immunoSEQ multiplex PCR, and the TCRdb table lists in-frame clones only, not all of them. Among 150,000 to 200,000 clones, 87% were seen once, and the ten largest hold 2.7%. This specimen was peripheral blood, taken on day 0 of MenACWY control vaccination. These receptor sequences come from an adult in good health. Both conserved end residues are part of each CDR3. The D gene is left open where the match is weak. The listing skips clone size in some rows; elsewhere it reads once, few, many or a size class.

abundance | j_gene | d_gene | len | v_gene | CDR3nt | CDR3aa
- | TRBJ1-5 | - | 15 | TRBV18 | TGTGCCAGCTCACCTGGGACGGGCGGGGGGCAGCCCCAGCATTTT | CASSPGTGGGQPQHF
- | TRBJ1-6 | - | 13 | TRBV28 | TGTGCCAGCAAGGGAGGGGCTAATTCACCCCTCCACTTT | CASKGGANSPLHF
- | TRBJ2-3 | TRBD2 | 15 | TRBV5-1 | TGCGCCAGCACCTTACTAGCGGGGAGCACAGATACGCAGTATTTT | CASTLLAGSTDTQYF
- | TRBJ1-5 | - | 14 | TRBV4-3 | TGCGCCAGCAGCCAGCCCAAGGGGGGTCAGCCCCAGCATTTT | CASSQPKGGQPQHF
once | TRBJ1-2 | - | 14 | TRBV2 | TGTGCCAGCAGTTCCCCGTCAGGGAACTATGGCTACACCTTC | CASSSPSGNYGYTF
- | TRBJ2-5 | - | 13 | TRBV4-2 | TGTGCCAGCAGCCACCCGTTGGGGGAGACCCAGTACTTC | CASSHPLGETQYF
- | TRBJ1-2 | - | 14 | TRBV6-5 | TGTGCCAGCAGCTATAACAGGGAATCGCGAGGCTACACCTTC | CASSYNRESRGYTF
- | TRBJ2-1 | - | 14 | TRBV5-1 | TGCGCCAGCAGCGGGCGGTCCTCCTACAATGAGCAGTTCTTC | CASSGRSSYNEQFF
- | TRBJ2-1 | TRBD2 | 14 | TRBV24-1 | TGTGCCACATCGACTAGCGGGGGGTGGAATGAGCAGTTCTTC | CATSTSGGWNEQFF
- | TRBJ2-5 | TRBD1 | 14 | TRBV11-2 | TGTGCCAGCAGCTTAGTTGACAGGGGTGAGACCCAGTACTTC | CASSLVDRGETQYF
- | TRBJ2-7 | - | 15 | TRBV2 | TGTGCCAGCAGTGCCATTGGGACGCTTTCCTACGAGCAGTACTTC | CASSAIGTLSYEQYF
- | TRBJ2-5 | TRBD2 | 14 | TRBV23-1 | TGCGCCAGCAACGCAGCGGGGCACCAAGAGACCCAGTACTTC | CASNAAGHQETQYF
few | TRBJ1-5 | - | 15 | TRBV6-5 | TGTGCCAGCAGTTACGGCGGTGGGGACAATCAGCCCCAGCATTTT | CASSYGGGDNQPQHF
- | TRBJ2-5 | - | 15 | TRBV24-1 | TGTGCCACCGCAGCCGGGACGGCAAAACAAGAGACCCAGTACTTC | CATAAGTAKQETQYF
- | TRBJ1-5 | - | 14 | TRBV7-2 | TGTGCCAGCAGCTTATCAGAGAGCAATCAGCCCCAGCATTTT | CASSLSESNQPQHF
- | TRBJ2-7 | TRBD1 | 14 | TRBV14 | TGTGCCAGCAGCCGAACGGGACAGCCCTACGAGCAGTACTTC | CASSRTGQPYEQYF
- | TRBJ1-6 | - | 15 | TRBV9 | TGTGCCAGCAGCGTAGCTTTAGGTTTAAATTCACCCCTCCACTTT | CASSVALGLNSPLHF
once | TRBJ2-7 | - | 15 | TRBV7-9 | TGTGCCAGCAGCTTAGCCGGGGTTAGCTCCTACGAGCAGTACTTC | CASSLAGVSSYEQYF
- | TRBJ1-2 | - | 10 | TRBV20-1 | TGCAGTTCAGGGAGCTATGGCTACACCTTC | CSSGSYGYTF
- | TRBJ2-1 | TRBD2 | 16 | TRBV7-3 | TGTGCCAGCAGCTTAGCCGGGACTAGCGGGAGAAATGAGCAGTTCTTC | CASSLAGTSGRNEQFF